These 4 T cell receptor beta chains were all obtained from the same sample, sequenced in a study of blood T cell repertoires in COVID-19. TCRdb's copy holds only in-frame clones and misses some; the assay was immunoSEQ multiplex PCR. The data show about 100,000 clones, with 90% seen just once and just over 5% held by the top ten. Sequenced sample: peripheral blood. The receptors were gathered from a man aged 45-65 years with acute or convalescent COVID-19.

V and J are TRBV19 and TRBJ2-3; tentative D call: TRBD1 (5 bases). Germline V CDR1 and CDR2: LNHDA, SQIVND (reference sequence). V lost 3 bases and J lost 0, with 13 bases in between. CDR3 size: 16 residues. In DNA, the CDR3 is TGTGCCAGTAGTATGGGCGACAGAGATAGCACAGATACGCAGTATTTT. Translation gives CASSMGDRDSTDTQYF.

V and J are TRBV7-2 and TRBJ2-7, with a weak D call TRBD1 (5 bases). CDR3 length equals 12 residues. Germline CDR1 reads SGHTA; CDR2 reads FQGNSA. Trimming took off 6 bases at V and 5 bases at J, with 11 bases between the two ends. CDR3 protein: CASSHSRDEQYF. CDR3 nucleotide sequence: TGTGCCAGCAGTCATAGCAGGGACGAGCAGTACTTC.

The chain links TRBV13 to TRBJ1-1; no definite D call. CDR3 length: 16 residues. Germline V gives CDR1 PRHDT, CDR2 FYEKMQ (reference sequence). V was clipped by 0 bases and J by 0 bases, with 11 bases between them. The CDR3 is CASSLGPGNMNTEAFF. DNA for the CDR3: TGTGCCAGCAGCTTAGGCCCCGGTAATATGAACACTGAAGCTTTCTTT.

This clone was recorded once. The chain carries TRBV19 and TRBJ2-3; 8 nucleotides match TRBD2. Per germline, CDR1 LNHDA and CDR2 SQIVND (reference sequence). V shed 10 bases and J 7 bases; nucleotides not matched to a gene: 10. This CDR3 is built from 13 residues. The CDR3 DNA follows: TGTGCCACTCAGGCGGGGGGACCTAATACGCAGTATTTT. It codes for CATQAGGPNTQYF.